The rows below give T cell receptor beta chains drawn from one sample of a study of blood T cell repertoires in COVID-19. This table comes from immunoSEQ multiplex PCR, and its TCRdb copy is limited to in-frame clones, with some not included. The sample holds about 370,000 clones, around 87% seen once. Sequencing was performed on peripheral blood. The source is a woman under 40 with COVID-19, enrolled during active disease. CDR3s include the opening cysteine and the closing phenylalanine or tryptophan. The D gene is left open where the match is weak. Expanded clones get a size class; other rows say once, few or many, or leave the size out.

TRBJ2-1	NA	TRBV2	NA	CASKQRNTYNEQFF	TGTGCCAGCAAGCAGAGGAACACCTACAATGAGCAGTTCTTC
TRBJ1-2	once	TRBV9	NA	CASSVGASGFYGYTF	TGTGCCAGCAGCGTAGGGGCCTCAGGTTTCTATGGCTACACCTTC
TRBJ2-3	NA	TRBV6-2/TRBV6-3	TRBD1	CASSYSRQGAVDTQYF	TGTGCCAGCAGTTACTCGAGACAGGGGGCGGTAGATACGCAGTATTTT
TRBJ2-1	NA	TRBV4-1	TRBD2	CASSQVTSGTSRNEQFF	TGCGCCAGCAGCCAAGTGACTAGCGGGACTAGTAGGAATGAGCAGTTCTTC
TRBJ1-4	NA	TRBV6-6	TRBD1	CASSYPGTGNEKLFF	TGTGCCAGCAGTTACCCCGGGACAGGGAATGAAAAACTGTTTTTT
TRBJ2-3	NA	TRBV27	NA	CASSFTGSTDTQYF	TGTGCCAGCAGTTTCACAGGGAGCACAGATACGCAGTATTTT
TRBJ1-4	once	TRBV2	TRBD1	CASSAQGEGEKLFF	TGTGCCAGCAGTGCACAGGGGGAAGGTGAAAAACTGTTTTTT
TRBJ2-5	NA	TRBV9	TRBD2	CASSVGAGGPGETQYF	TGTGCCAGCAGCGTAGGAGCGGGAGGGCCAGGGGAGACCCAGTACTTC
TRBJ2-7	NA	TRBV20-1	TRBD2	CSASGTSRYEQYF	TGCAGTGCTAGTGGGACTAGCCGTTACGAGCAGTACTTC
TRBJ2-1	few	TRBV19	TRBD2	CASSPGLAGANEQFF	TGTGCCAGTAGTCCAGGACTAGCGGGAGCAAATGAGCAGTTCTTC
TRBJ1-2	NA	TRBV28	NA	CASSLVSGYRGYTF	TGTGCCAGCAGTTTAGTTTCGGGTTATCGTGGCTACACCTTC
TRBJ2-7	NA	TRBV10-3	TRBD2	CATRPGLADYEQYF	TGTGCCACCAGGCCCGGACTAGCGGACTACGAGCAGTACTTC
TRBJ2-2	NA	TRBV24-1	NA	CATSDSDSAPLNTGELFF	TGTGCCACCAGTGATTCGGACAGCGCCCCGCTTAACACCGGGGAGCTGTTTTTT
TRBJ1-1	NA	TRBV9	TRBD1	CASSVRSGTGTSTDNTEAFF	TGTGCCAGCAGCGTACGATCCGGGACAGGGACATCTACCGATAACACTGAAGCTTTCTTT
TRBJ2-7	NA	TRBV9	TRBD1	CASSAKQGASYEQYF	TGTGCCAGCAGCGCCAAACAGGGGGCCTCCTACGAGCAGTACTTC
TRBJ1-2	NA	TRBV27	NA	CASSFVQGAHYGYTF	TGTGCCAGCAGTTTTGTTCAGGGCGCTCACTATGGCTACACCTTC
TRBJ2-6	once	TRBV5-6	TRBD1	CASSSRTGKPGANVLTF	TGTGCCAGCAGTTCTCGGACAGGGAAGCCTGGGGCCAACGTCCTGACTTTC
TRBJ2-3	NA	TRBV4-1	TRBD2	CASSHGTSGRGDTQYF	TGCGCCAGCAGCCACGGGACTAGCGGGAGAGGGGATACGCAGTATTTT
TRBJ2-5	NA	TRBV3-1/TRBV3-2	NA	CASSIGGETQYF	TGTGCCAGCAGCATAGGAGGAGAGACCCAGTACTTC
TRBJ2-1	NA	TRBV6-5	NA	CASRLGGAAGEQFF	TGTGCCAGCAGGCTAGGGGGGGCAGCTGGTGAGCAGTTCTTC
TRBJ1-3	once	TRBV5-1	TRBD1	CASSLAQGTGNTIYF	TGCGCCAGCAGCTTGGCACAGGGGACTGGAAACACCATATATTTT
TRBJ2-1	few	TRBV6-2/TRBV6-3	NA	CASSYSTREQFF	TGTGCCAGCAGTTACTCGACGCGGGAGCAGTTCTTC
TRBJ2-2	NA	TRBV2	NA	CASGRNTGELFF	TGTGCCAGCGGTAGGAACACCGGGGAGCTGTTTTTT
TRBJ2-7	NA	TRBV10-3	NA	CAISGGTRVSSYEQYF	TGTGCCATCAGTGGGGGAACGAGGGTCAGCTCCTACGAGCAGTACTTC
TRBJ2-7	once	TRBV10-3	NA	CAIRGASSYEQYF	TGTGCCATCAGGGGCGCGAGCTCCTACGAGCAGTACTTC
TRBJ2-2	NA	TRBV7-9	NA	CASSLGRGTPNTGELFF	TGTGCCAGCAGCTTAGGGAGAGGGACACCGAACACCGGGGAGCTGTTTTTT
TRBJ2-2	NA	TRBV24-1	NA	CATSDELAGELFF	TGTGCCACCAGTGATGAGCTCGCCGGGGAGCTGTTTTTT
TRBJ2-6	NA	TRBV30	NA	CAWSVRTGGGSGANVLTF	TGTGCCTGGAGTGTCCGGACAGGTGGAGGGTCTGGGGCCAACGTCCTGACTTTC
TRBJ2-3	NA	TRBV18	TRBD2	CASSRGILAGEEDTQYF	TGTGCCAGCTCGCGGGGGATACTAGCGGGAGAGGAAGATACGCAGTATTTT
TRBJ1-1	NA	TRBV6-6	NA	CASTHEGVWTEAFF	TGTGCCAGCACCCACGAGGGGGTTTGGACTGAAGCTTTCTTT
TRBJ2-7	NA	TRBV29-1	TRBD1	CSVGQGLSYEQYF	TGCAGCGTGGGACAGGGTCTCTCCTACGAGCAGTACTTC
TRBJ1-1	NA	TRBV30	NA	CAWSVGGGAFF	TGTGCCTGGAGTGTAGGGGGGGGAGCTTTCTTT
TRBJ2-7	NA	TRBV5-4	NA	CASSPDRRYEQYF	TGTGCCAGCAGCCCCGACAGACGCTACGAGCAGTACTTC
TRBJ1-6	NA	TRBV2	TRBD1	CASSRQGPYNSPLHF	TGTGCCAGCAGCCGACAGGGCCCCTATAATTCACCCCTCCACTTT
TRBJ2-7	NA	TRBV28	NA	CASLGDVSYEQYF	TGTGCCAGCTTAGGGGATGTCTCCTACGAGCAGTACTTC
TRBJ2-5	NA	TRBV5-1	NA	CASRPALAGETQYF	TGCGCCAGCCGCCCGGCCCTGGCGGGAGAGACCCAGTACTTC
TRBJ1-2	NA	TRBV6-5	NA	CASSYVNTNYGYTF	TGTGCCAGCAGTTACGTAAATACTAACTATGGCTACACCTTC
TRBJ1-5	NA	TRBV6-6	TRBD1	CASSLGTAGNQPQHF	TGTGCCAGCAGTCTCGGGACAGCGGGCAATCAGCCCCAGCATTTT
TRBJ1-2	NA	TRBV30	NA	CAWSRDKGYGYTF	TGTGCCTGGAGTCGGGACAAAGGCTATGGCTACACCTTC
TRBJ1-1	NA	TRBV2	NA	CASSGHLNTEAFF	TGTGCCAGCAGTGGACACTTGAACACTGAAGCTTTCTTT
TRBJ1-2	few	TRBV3-1/TRBV3-2	NA	CASSQRRGGYTF	TGTGCCAGCAGTCAGCGCAGGGGCGGCTACACCTTC
TRBJ1-5	NA	TRBV15	TRBD1	CATSRVTGRNQPQHF	TGTGCCACCAGCAGAGTGACAGGGCGCAATCAGCCCCAGCATTTT
TRBJ1-5	NA	TRBV9	NA	CASTTYGNQPQHF	TGTGCCAGTACCACTTACGGCAATCAGCCCCAGCATTTT
TRBJ2-7	NA	TRBV5-1	NA	CASSPRSGFYEQYF	TGCGCCAGCAGCCCCCGGAGTGGGTTCTACGAGCAGTACTTC
TRBJ2-1	NA	TRBV10-1	TRBD1	CASSVSGTGVSNEQFF	TGCGCCAGCAGTGTCTCCGGGACAGGGGTATCGAATGAGCAGTTCTTC
TRBJ1-1	NA	TRBV9	TRBD1	CASSVVETGEAFF	TGTGCCAGCAGCGTAGTGGAGACAGGGGAAGCTTTCTTT